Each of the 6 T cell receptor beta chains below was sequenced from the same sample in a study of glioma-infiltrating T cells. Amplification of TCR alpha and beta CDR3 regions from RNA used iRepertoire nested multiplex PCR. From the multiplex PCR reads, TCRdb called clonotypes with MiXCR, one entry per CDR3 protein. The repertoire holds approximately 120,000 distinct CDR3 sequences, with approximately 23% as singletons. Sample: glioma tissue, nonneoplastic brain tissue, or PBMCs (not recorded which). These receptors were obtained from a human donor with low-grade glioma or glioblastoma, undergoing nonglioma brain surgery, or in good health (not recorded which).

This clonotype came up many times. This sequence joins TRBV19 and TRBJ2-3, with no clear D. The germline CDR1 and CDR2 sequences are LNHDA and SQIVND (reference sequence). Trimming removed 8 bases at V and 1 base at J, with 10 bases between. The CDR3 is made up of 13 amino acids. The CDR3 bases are TGTGCCAGTGGAAAGCAGGGCACAGATACGCAGTATTTT. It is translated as CASGKQGTDTQYF. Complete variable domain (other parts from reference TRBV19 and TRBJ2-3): DGGITQSPKYLFRKEGQNVTLSCEQNLNHDAMYWYRQDPGQGLRLIYYSQIVNDFQKGDIAEGYSVSREKKESFPLTVTSAQKNPTAFYLCASGKQGTDTQYFGPGTRLTVL.

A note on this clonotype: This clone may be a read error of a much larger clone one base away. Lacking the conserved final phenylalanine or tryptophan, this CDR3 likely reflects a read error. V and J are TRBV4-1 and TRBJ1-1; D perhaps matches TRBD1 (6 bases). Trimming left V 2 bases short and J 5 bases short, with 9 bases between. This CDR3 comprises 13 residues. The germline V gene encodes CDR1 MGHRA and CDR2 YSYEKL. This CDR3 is CASSQTGPTEAFL. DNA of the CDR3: TGCGCCAGCAGCCAAACAGGGCCGACTGAAGCTTTCCTT.

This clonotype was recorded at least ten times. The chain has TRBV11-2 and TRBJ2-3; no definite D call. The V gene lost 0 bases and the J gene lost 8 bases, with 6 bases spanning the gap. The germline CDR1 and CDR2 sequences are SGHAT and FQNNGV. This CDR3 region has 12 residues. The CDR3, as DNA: TGTGCCAGCAGCTTAGATGTACGTACGCAGTATTTT. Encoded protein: CASSLDVRTQYF.

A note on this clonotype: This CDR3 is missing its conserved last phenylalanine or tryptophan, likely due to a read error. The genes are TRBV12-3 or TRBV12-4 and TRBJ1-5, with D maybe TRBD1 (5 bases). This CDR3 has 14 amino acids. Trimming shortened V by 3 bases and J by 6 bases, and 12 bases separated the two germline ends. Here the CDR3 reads CASSFQGIGQPQHS. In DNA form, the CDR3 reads TGTGCCAGCAGTTTTCAGGGAATAGGTCAGCCCCAGCATTCT.

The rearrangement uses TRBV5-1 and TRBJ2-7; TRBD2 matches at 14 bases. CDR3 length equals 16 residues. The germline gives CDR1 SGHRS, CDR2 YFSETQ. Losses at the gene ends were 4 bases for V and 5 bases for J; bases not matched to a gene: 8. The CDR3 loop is CASSTRLAGGNNEQYF. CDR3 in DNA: TGCGCCAGCAGCACCCGACTAGCGGGAGGGAACAACGAGCAGTACTTC. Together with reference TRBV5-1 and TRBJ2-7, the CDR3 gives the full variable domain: KAGVTQTPRYLIKTRGQQVTLSCSPISGHRSVSWYQQTPGQGLQFLFEYFSETQRNKGNFPGRFSGRQFSNSRSEMNVSTLELGDSALYLCASSTRLAGGNNEQYFGPGTRLTVT.

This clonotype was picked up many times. DNA of the CDR3: TGTGCCAGCAGCGCTTCCCGGGCGGATTTTGGGGAAAAACTGTTTTTT. This sequence encodes CASSASRADFGEKLFF. This chain connects TRBV7-9 to TRBJ1-4, with D hard to call. Trimming removed 5 bases at V and 8 bases at J, with 21 bases between. The CDR3 totals 16 residues. Per the germline V gene, CDR1 is SEHNR and CDR2 is FQNEAQ (reference sequence).